A few counts support the clone carrying this TCR beta chain. Its antigen is undetermined. Germline CDR1 is MDHEN and CDR2 is SYDVKM. V shed 6 bases and J 8 bases; nucleotides not matched to a gene: 28. This CDR3 is 21 amino acids long. The sample originates from a study of T cells after yellow fever vaccination. General observations from the study: Overall, a small share of clonotypes was seen in both CD4 and CD8 compartments. Reappearance after the booster was seen for most primary-vaccination clones, at 96% CD4 and 75% to 90% CD8.

A process of 5'RACE template switching, which added a universal primer site and UMIs, was used to make TCR cDNA. Using its own MiXCR run on the 5' RACE reads, TCRdb lists one record per CDR3 protein. The sample has about 170,000 distinct CDR3 sequences; approximately 11% are singletons. This TCR came from a man between 18 and 29 years old who received the YFV17D yellow fever vaccine. The rearrangement joins TRBV28 to TRBJ2-1; TRBD1 agrees at 10 bases. Sequenced here: CD8+ T cells sorted from PBMCs, sampled 15 days after the yellow fever booster vaccination. The CDR3 here is CASRSLSMGTGDDMDGDEQFF. In nucleotides, the CDR3 is TGTGCCAGCAGGTCCCTTAGTATGGGGACAGGGGATGATATGGATGGCGATGAGCAGTTCTTC.